These 29 T cell receptor beta chains came from one sample sequenced in a study of blood T cell repertoires in COVID-19. Generated by immunoSEQ multiplex PCR, the TCRdb table keeps only in-frame clones and is missing some. The repertoire includes about 320,000 clones, roughly 90% of them detected once, and around 3.9% sits in the top ten. The sequenced sample was PBMCs or T cells enriched from blood (not recorded which). These receptors were obtained from a woman in her 30s who had been exposed to COVID-19.

The chain couples TRBV7-6 to TRBJ2-3; 10 nucleotides align to TRBD2. CDR1 and CDR2 from the germline V gene are SGHVS and FNYEAQ. There are 17 residues in the CDR3. The ends lost 0 bases at V and 1 base at J; junction bases unmatched: 4. This chain's CDR3 is CASSLAPLAGGTDTQYF. CDR3 sequence (DNA): TGTGCCAGCAGCTTAGCCCCCCTAGCGGGGGGCACAGATACGCAGTATTTT.

The chain carries TRBV5-1 and TRBJ2-2; perhaps TRBD1 as D (6 bases). Germline V gene data show CDR1 as SGHRS and CDR2 as YFSETQ. The CDR3 loop spans 15 amino acids. With 0 bases removed from V and 6 bases from J, the gap between germline ends came to 12 bases. The CDR3 nucleotides read TGCGCCAGCAGCTTGGTCCCCACAGGGCCCGGGGAGCTGTTTTTT. It translates to CASSLVPTGPGELFF.

The rearrangement joins TRBV7-6 to TRBJ2-5; possibly TRBD1 for D (6 bases). Germline CDR1 reads SGHVS; CDR2 reads FNYEAQ. Trimming cost V 5 bases and J 3 bases, with 19 bases left between them. The CDR3 has 16 residues. In DNA form, the CDR3 reads TGTGCCAGCAGCGCCCTTTTAGTGGGGGCGGAAGAGACCCAGTACTTC. It encodes CASSALLVGAEETQYF.

For this clone: The same CDR3 also results from other DNA sequences found in this sample. The chain employs TRBV7-8 and TRBJ1-2; 8 bases agree with TRBD1. CDR3 size: 13 residues. Germline V gene sequence: CDR1 SGHVS, CDR2 FQNEAQ. V lost 1 base to trimming and J lost 5 bases; unmatched junction nucleotides: 0. In nucleotides, the CDR3 is TGTGCCAGCAGCTTAGGACAGGGGTATGGCTACACCTTC. This encodes CASSLGQGYGYTF.

CDR3 protein: CASSLGSGPPPYF. The CDR3 bases are TGTGCCAGCAGCTTAGGAAGCGGGCCCCCTCCGTACTTC. The chain joins TRBV7-9 to TRBJ2-5; D possibly corresponds to TRBD2 (6 bases). Deletions cut 1 base from V and 13 bases from J, with 16 bases between. CDR3 size: 13 residues. In germline, CDR1 is SEHNR, CDR2 FQNEAQ (reference sequence).

The CDR3 reads CATSDSGTANEQFF. CDR3 bases: TGTGCCACCAGTGATTCCGGGACAGCGAATGAGCAGTTCTTC. This chain joins TRBV24-1 and TRBJ2-1, with 7 bases fitting TRBD1. CDR3 size: 14 residues. With 2 bases clipped from V and 7 bases from J, the junction kept 4 bases outside the gene matches. Germline CDR1 is KGHDR and CDR2 is SFDVKD.

V is TRBV18 and J is TRBJ2-2; D is possibly TRBD1 (7 bases). The CDR3 sequence is 17 residues long. V was shortened by 3 bases and J by 3 bases, with 17 bases between the two germline ends. The germline CDR1 and CDR2 sequences are KGHSH and LQKENI. CDR3 DNA: TGTGCCAGCTCACCCCCGGGTGGAGGGGGCTACACCGGGGAGCTGTTTTTT. Protein: CASSPPGGGGYTGELFF.

The chain links TRBV5-8 to TRBJ1-5; D gene uncertain. Germline lookup yields CDR1 SGHTS and CDR2 YDEGEE. This CDR3 spans 14 amino acids. Trimming cost V 0 bases and J 2 bases, with 6 bases left between them. The CDR3: CASSLGEGNQPQHF. The CDR3 DNA sequence: TGTGCCAGCAGCTTGGGGGAGGGCAATCAGCCCCAGCATTTT.

The chain carries TRBV16 and TRBJ1-2; 8 nucleotides agree with TRBD1. Germline-derived CDR1 and CDR2 are KGHSY and FQNENV. The CDR3 loop spans 15 amino acids. Trimming at V came to 3 bases and at J to 6 bases, leaving 9 bases not matched to a gene. The DNA of the CDR3 is TGTGCCAGCAGCCAGATGGGCAGGGGGCTGAATGGCTACACCTTC. This encodes CASSQMGRGLNGYTF.

The chain recombines TRBV5-1 with TRBJ1-6, with 10 bases lining up with TRBD1. The germline V gene has CDR1 SGHRS and CDR2 YFSETQ. This CDR3 contains 15 residues. V lost 4 bases to trimming and J lost 7 bases; unmatched junction nucleotides: 5. CDR3 residues: CASSPTGGRNSPLHF. The DNA of the CDR3 is TGCGCCAGCAGCCCGACAGGGGGCAGGAATTCACCCCTCCACTTT. Full variable domain (rest looked up from reference TRBV5-1 and TRBJ1-6): KAGVTQTPRYLIKTRGQQVTLSCSPISGHRSVSWYQQTPGQGLQFLFEYFSETQRNKGNFPGRFSGRQFSNSRSEMNVSTLELGDSALYLCASSPTGGRNSPLHFGNGTRLTVT.

The chain combines TRBV9 with TRBJ2-3; 7 nucleotides match TRBD2. The CDR3 is 17 residues long. The germline CDR1 and CDR2 sequences are SGDLS and YYNGEE. With 1 base clipped from V and 3 bases from J, the junction kept 11 bases outside the gene matches. The CDR3 nucleotides read TGTGCCAGCAGCGTAACGCCTAGCGGTAGGGTAACAGATACGCAGTATTTT. Translating it yields CASSVTPSGRVTDTQYF.

V is TRBV7-9 and J is TRBJ1-1; D is undetermined. Trimming pared 2 bases from V and 5 bases from J, leaving 15 bases between. Germline V lookup: CDR1 SEHNR, CDR2 FQNEAQ (reference sequence). This CDR3 has 15 amino acids. The CDR3 loop reads CASSLSARGRTEAFF. The CDR3 coding sequence is TGTGCCAGCAGCTTATCCGCCCGGGGTCGGACTGAAGCTTTCTTT.

The chain links TRBV5-1 to TRBJ1-1; D ambiguous. This CDR3 comprises 14 residues. V lost 0 bases to trimming and J lost 2 bases, with 8 bases between them. The germline V gene encodes CDR1 SGHRS and CDR2 YFSETQ. This CDR3 reads CASSLARGNTEAFF. CDR3 nucleotides: TGCGCCAGCAGCTTGGCCCGGGGTAACACTGAAGCTTTCTTT. Full variable domain (outside the CDR3, taken from reference TRBV5-1 and TRBJ1-1): KAGVTQTPRYLIKTRGQQVTLSCSPISGHRSVSWYQQTPGQGLQFLFEYFSETQRNKGNFPGRFSGRQFSNSRSEMNVSTLELGDSALYLCASSLARGNTEAFFGQGTRLTVV.

The V call is TRBV29-1, the J call TRBJ1-1, with D maybe TRBD1 (6 bases). From germline, CDR1 is SQVTM and CDR2 ANQGSEA. There are 15 residues in the CDR3. Trimming shortened V by 6 bases and J by 5 bases, and 22 bases separated the two germline ends. CDR3 loop: CSVRRTTNRETEAFF. CDR3 in DNA: TGCAGCGTCCGCCGAACTACGAACAGGGAAACTGAAGCTTTCTTT.

Note on this clone: Other DNA sequences within the sample encode an identical CDR3. The J gene is TRBJ2-7, the V gene TRBV5-6; 9 bases map to TRBD1. The V segment lost 4 bases and the J segment 1 base; nucleotides outside the gene matches: 3. This CDR3 is 14 amino acids long. Germline lookup yields CDR1 SGHDT and CDR2 YYEEEE. The CDR3 loop reads CASSPGTGSYEQYF. CDR3 bases: TGTGCCAGCAGCCCAGGGACAGGGTCCTACGAGCAGTACTTC.

This chain connects TRBV5-4 to TRBJ1-2; 7 nucleotides line up with TRBD1. This CDR3 is built from 19 residues. V was clipped by 0 bases and J by 5 bases; unmatched bases: 19. Germline values: CDR1 SGHNT, CDR2 YYREEE (reference sequence). In DNA, the CDR3 is TGTGCCAGCAGCTTGGCTCCTGTAATGAATCCGGGACAGAAGTATGGCTACACCTTC. This gives the protein CASSLAPVMNPGQKYGYTF.

The chain employs TRBV4-1 and TRBJ2-5, with 8 bases matching TRBD1. The V and J ends lost 5 bases and 3 bases, in that order; junction bases with no gene match: 11. The CDR3 is made up of 16 amino acids. Per the germline V gene, CDR1 is MGHRA and CDR2 is YSYEKL. CDR3 sequence reads: CASSFKGMTGEETQYF. The DNA for the CDR3 is TGCGCCAGCAGCTTTAAAGGAATGACAGGGGAAGAGACCCAGTACTTC.

This chain connects TRBV9 to TRBJ1-1; the D gene is possibly TRBD1 (5 bases). CDR3 size: 13 residues. Germline V CDR1 and CDR2: SGDLS, YYNGEE. Trimming took off 0 bases at V and 3 bases at J, with 6 bases between the two ends. The CDR3 DNA reads TGTGCCAGCAGCGTAGTCAGGGACACTGAAGCTTTCTTT. It is translated as CASSVVRDTEAFF.

The genes are TRBV5-1 and TRBJ2-5, with a possible D match to TRBD2 (5 bases). Germline V gene sequence: CDR1 SGHRS, CDR2 YFSETQ. The CDR3 totals 15 residues. V dropped 0 bases and J dropped 2 bases, with 11 bases sitting between them. The CDR3 loop is CASSLARGLQETQYF. CDR3 nucleotide sequence: TGCGCCAGCAGCTTGGCACGGGGTCTACAAGAGACCCAGTACTTC.

V usage is TRBV19 and J usage is TRBJ1-2, with 10 bases fitting TRBD1. V trimming: 6 bases; J trimming: 5 bases; junction bases outside the gene matches: 15. The CDR3 sequence is 17 residues long. Germline loops: CDR1 LNHDA, CDR2 SQIVND (reference sequence). CDR3 nucleotides: TGTGCCAGTAGCGATCAAAGATCGGGACAGGGGTTTTATGGCTACACCTTC. This encodes CASSDQRSGQGFYGYTF. Supplemented by reference TRBV19 and TRBJ1-2, the full variable domain reads DGGITQSPKYLFRKEGQNVTLSCEQNLNHDAMYWYRQDPGQGLRLIYYSQIVNDFQKGDIAEGYSVSREKKESFPLTVTSAQKNPTAFYLCASSDQRSGQGFYGYTFGSGTRLTVV.

The CDR3 bases are TGCAGCGTATGGGACAGGTACTATGAAAAACTGTTTTTT. Translating it yields CSVWDRYYEKLFF. This chain joins TRBV29-1 and TRBJ1-4, with TRBD1 matching over 8 bases. This CDR3 region has 13 residues. The ends lost 6 bases at V and 6 bases at J; junction bases unmatched: 6. Germline CDR1 is SQVTM and CDR2 is ANQGSEA.

The chain employs TRBV19 and TRBJ2-3, with TRBD2 matching 12 bases. This CDR3 has 15 residues. Germline-derived CDR1 and CDR2 are LNHDA and SQIVND (reference sequence). J was trimmed by 3 bases and V by 5 bases; bases with no gene match: 3. The CDR3 DNA reads as TGTGCCAGTAGTTGGACTAGCGGGGAGACAGATACGCAGTATTTT. Protein product: CASSWTSGETDTQYF.

The rearrangement links TRBV3-1 (or the pseudogene TRBV3-2) to TRBJ1-6; D unresolved. The V gene's germline CDR1 is LGHDT and CDR2 YNNKEL (reference sequence). The CDR3 has 12 residues. V was cut by 2 bases and J by 11 bases, with 7 bases left in between. The CDR3 DNA follows: TGTGCCAGCAGCCAAAGCCATCCACCCCTCCACTTT. Translating gives CASSQSHPPLHF.

The rearrangement uses TRBV5-1 and TRBJ1-3; no reliable D call. The CDR3 extends over 14 amino acids. V was clipped by 4 bases and J by 5 bases, with 13 bases between them. Germline V gene lookup returns CDR1 SGHRS and CDR2 YFSETQ. CDR3 amino acids: CASSPAGLRNTIYF. CDR3 sequence (DNA): TGCGCCAGCAGCCCGGCCGGGTTGAGAAACACCATATATTTT. The full variable domain, its missing parts supplied by reference TRBV5-1 and TRBJ1-3, is KAGVTQTPRYLIKTRGQQVTLSCSPISGHRSVSWYQQTPGQGLQFLFEYFSETQRNKGNFPGRFSGRQFSNSRSEMNVSTLELGDSALYLCASSPAGLRNTIYFGEGSWLTVV.

V is TRBV7-9 and J is TRBJ1-2; 8 bases line up with TRBD1. CDR3 length: 14 residues. CDR1 is SEHNR, CDR2 FQNEAQ, per germline (reference sequence). V shed 5 bases and J 5 bases; nucleotides not matched to a gene: 7. This chain's CDR3 is CASSPTGGDYGYTF. CDR3 coding DNA: TGTGCCAGCAGCCCAACAGGGGGTGATTATGGCTACACCTTC.

This chain joins TRBV15 and TRBJ2-3, with 7 bases that match TRBD1. The ends lost 1 base at V and 3 bases at J; junction bases unmatched: 10. The V gene's germline CDR1 is LNHNV and CDR2 YYDKDF (reference sequence). The CDR3 loop spans 17 amino acids. The CDR3 DNA reads TGTGCCACCAGCAGAGGACAGGGATATTTGGGGACAGATACGCAGTATTTT. Amino acids: CATSRGQGYLGTDTQYF.

The CDR3: CASSFGTPERDTQYF. In DNA form, the CDR3 reads TGCGCCAGCAGTTTTGGGACACCGGAAAGGGATACGCAGTATTTT. This chain uses TRBV5-1 with TRBJ2-3, with D possibly matching TRBD1 (6 bases). V lost 5 bases and J 6 bases, leaving 19 bases between the germline ends. The CDR3 extends over 15 amino acids. From germline, CDR1 is SGHRS and CDR2 YFSETQ.

This chain connects TRBV11-3 to TRBJ2-3; D remains unclear. Germline CDR1 reads SGHNT; CDR2 reads YENEEA. This CDR3 is built from 13 residues. Trimming cost V 0 bases and J 5 bases, with 6 bases left between them. CDR3 region: CASSLDRRDTQYF. The DNA for the CDR3 is TGTGCCAGCAGCTTAGATCGGAGAGATACGCAGTATTTT. Filled out from reference TRBV11-3 and TRBJ2-3, the complete variable domain reads EAGVVQSPRYKIIEKKQPVAFWCNPISGHNTLYWYLQNLGQGPELLIRYENEEAVDDSQLPKDRFSAERLKGVDSTLKIQPAELGDSAVYLCASSLDRRDTQYFGPGTRLTVL.

The chain employs TRBV7-9 and TRBJ1-1, with 7 bases identical to TRBD1. The CDR3 runs to 15 residues. The germline gives CDR1 SEHNR, CDR2 FQNEAQ (reference sequence). V lost 0 bases to trimming and J lost 7 bases; unmatched junction nucleotides: 8. The CDR3 protein is CASSLAQGQTVEAFF. CDR3 nucleotide sequence: TGTGCCAGCAGCTTAGCCCAGGGACAGACGGTTGAAGCTTTCTTT.